This T cell receptor beta chain was sequenced for a study of cytomegalovirus exposure and HLA in healthy donors. Study findings and constraints: The study put 150 or so TCR beta chains on its list as cytomegalovirus-associated. A later analysis found first-cohort TCR clusters tended to co-occur in the 110 or so validation repertoires. Cytomegalovirus status, reportedly, was diagnosed with high specificity and sensitivity by the classifier.

This CDR3 region has 16 residues. From germline, CDR1 is SGDLS and CDR2 YYNGEE. The V gene lost 1 base and the J gene lost 4 bases, with 15 bases spanning the gap. For this clone: The antigen is unknown.

The data were produced by immunoSEQ multiplex PCR, yet TCRdb's version contains in-frame clones alone and is incomplete. This table holds over 150,000 clones, 86% found once. The clonotype was recovered from a human donor in good health. The gene calls are TRBV9 and TRBJ2-1; D ambiguous. Source material: PBMCs. The CDR3 here is CASSVSRIPIYNEQFF. CDR3 nucleotides: TGTGCCAGCAGCGTATCCAGGATTCCGATTTACAATGAGCAGTTCTTC.